The 11 T cell receptor beta chains reported below all come from one sample, sequenced in a study of shared clonotypes between healthy human individuals. This table comes from immunoSEQ multiplex PCR, and its TCRdb copy is limited to in-frame clones, with some not included. The table shows about 1.1 million clones, with about 80% occurring only once. Sequenced material: memory CD4+ T cells from PBMCs. Regarding subset: CD45RA-negative fraction. These receptors were obtained from a man aged 18 to 29 in good health. Some clones in this sample may be carry-over from other donors' samples.

This clone showed up just a few times. The chain employs TRBV5-1 and TRBJ1-1; D is ambiguous. Germline lookup yields CDR1 SGHRS and CDR2 YFSETQ. The CDR3 spans 12 residues. Trimming pared 0 bases from V and 4 bases from J, leaving 4 bases between. This CDR3 is CASSLVGTEAFF. The CDR3 coding sequence is TGCGCCAGCAGCTTGGTGGGCACTGAAGCTTTCTTT.

V is TRBV5-1 and J is TRBJ1-3; D is uncertain. The CDR3 runs to 12 residues. Looked up from germline, CDR1 is SGHRS and CDR2 is YFSETQ. V lost 4 bases to trimming and J lost 4 bases, with 6 bases between them. The CDR3 is CASSVEGNTIYF. Written as DNA, the CDR3 is TGCGCCAGCAGCGTTGAAGGAAACACCATATATTTT.

The chain uses TRBV28 and TRBJ1-2, with a possible D match to TRBD1 (5 bases). The germline CDR1 and CDR2 sequences are MDHEN and SYDVKM. The CDR3 covers 16 residues. Trimming took 7 bases from V and 0 from J, leaving 18 bases between them. The CDR3 sequence: CASTPAGGLPNYGYTF. CDR3 sequence (DNA): TGTGCCAGCACACCGGCGGGGGGACTCCCTAACTATGGCTACACCTTC.

The chain couples TRBV4-2 to TRBJ1-2, with 7 bases identical to TRBD1. There are 16 residues in the CDR3. Germline CDR1 LGHNA, CDR2 YNFKEQ. The trim removed 0 bases at V and 1 base at J, leaving 5 bases unmatched. The CDR3 DNA follows: TGTGCCAGCAGCCAAGATCTGGGACAGCATAACTATGGCTACACCTTC. Its translation: CASSQDLGQHNYGYTF.

This clone was detected a few times. The chain joins TRBV10-3 to TRBJ2-3, with D possibly TRBD2 on 6 matching bases. Trimming removed 3 bases at V and 12 bases at J, with 16 bases between. The CDR3 length is 13 residues. CDR1 is ENHRY and CDR2 is SYGVKD in the germline V gene. The CDR3 here is CAISDRTEGTQYF. CDR3 DNA sequence: TGTGCCATCAGTGACCGGACGGAGGGCACTCAGTATTTT.

This clone was seen a few times. The CDR3 nucleotides are TGCGCCAGCAGCCAAGACCCCGTAGGTAGCGGGAAGGGTACAGATACGCAGTATTTT. This codes for CASSQDPVGSGKGTDTQYF. V gene TRBV4-1 combines with J gene TRBJ2-3; 8 bases fit TRBD2. V was clipped by 0 bases and J by 3 bases; unmatched bases: 14. The CDR3 spans 19 residues. Per germline, CDR1 MGHRA and CDR2 YSYEKL.

V is TRBV11-2 and J is TRBJ2-3; D not resolved. The CDR3 loop spans 12 amino acids. The germline gives CDR1 SGHAT, CDR2 FQNNGV. The V gene lost 5 bases and the J gene lost 6 bases, with 9 bases spanning the gap. This chain's CDR3 is CASSPISDTQYF. The CDR3 region has the DNA TGTGCCAGCAGCCCGATTTCGGATACGCAGTATTTT.

The genes are TRBV30 and TRBJ2-3, with TRBD2 matching 7 bases. Trimming took 6 bases from V and 0 from J; bases not matched to a gene: 6. Germline CDR1 GTSNPN, CDR2 SVGIG (reference sequence). This CDR3 comprises 14 residues. The CDR3 DNA follows: TGTGCCTGTAATCGACTAGCCAGCACAGATACGCAGTATTTT. This translates into CACNRLASTDTQYF.

The chain employs TRBV7-9 and TRBJ1-5; no reliable D call. The germline V gene has CDR1 SEHNR and CDR2 FQNEAQ (reference sequence). Trimming stripped 8 bases from V and 4 bases from J, with 12 bases between. This CDR3 region has 13 residues. The CDR3 loop reads CASGGSGNQPQHF. The CDR3 nucleotides read TGTGCCAGCGGCGGTTCGGGGAATCAGCCCCAGCATTTT.

The V gene is TRBV10-1, the J gene TRBJ2-7; the D gene is possibly TRBD2 (6 bases). This CDR3 comprises 12 residues. Trimming took 9 bases from V and 0 from J, leaving 9 bases between them. The germline gives CDR1 WNHNN, CDR2 SYGVQD (reference sequence). The CDR3 DNA reads as TGCGCCAGGGAGGGCGTCTCCTACGAGCAGTACTTC. It specifies CAREGVSYEQYF.

V is TRBV10-3 and J is TRBJ2-7; D unresolved. Germline values: CDR1 ENHRY, CDR2 SYGVKD. This CDR3 is 13 amino acids long. Between the trimmed V and J ends, which lost 4 bases and 3 bases, there was a span of 10 bases. Here the CDR3 reads CAISVGQIYEQYF. The CDR3 DNA reads TGTGCCATCAGTGTTGGGCAGATCTACGAGCAGTACTTC.